Sequencing of this T cell receptor beta chain was carried out in a study of Graves' ophthalmopathy and Graves' hyperthyroidism. Study-level findings and limits: With around 65% sensitivity and approximately 72% specificity, the model predicted ophthalmopathy progression.

The CDR3 sequence is 13 residues long. Per germline, CDR1 MNHEY and CDR2 SMNVEV (reference sequence). Unmatched junction bases numbered 8, after V lost 8 bases and J lost 5 bases. As concerns this clonotype: Its target is unknown.

From RNA, the CDR3 regions of TCR beta chains were amplified and sequenced. RT-PCR was first run with HTBI primers, then multiplex PCR in a second round. TCRdb recomputed calls from the multiplex PCR reads with MiXCR, one row per CDR3 protein. Here the sample spans roughly 350,000 distinct CDR3 sequences, about a sixth being singletons. The chain is built from TRBV27 and TRBJ1-2, with 7 bases fitting TRBD1. The receptor's source is an adult woman with stable Graves' hyperthyroidism. Sequencing used peripheral blood. In DNA, the CDR3 is TGTGCCAGCGGAGGGACAGCCTTTTATGGCTACACCTTC. Translating gives CASGGTAFYGYTF.